The 25 T cell receptor beta chains listed next were all sequenced from one sample in a study of CD8 T cells in Susac syndrome. An amount of RNA that ranged from 0.5 to 1 ug was reverse transcribed with random hexamers. In TCRdb, the immunoSEQ multiplex PCR reads were re-called with MiXCR into one record per CDR3 protein. The table shows fewer than 250,000 distinct CDR3 sequences, with roughly 92% occurring only once. The sample comprised CD8+ T cells from PBMCs. These receptors were collected from a human donor with multiple sclerosis.

The chain carries TRBV6-6 and TRBJ1-2; 10 nucleotides match TRBD1. The CDR3 consists of 16 residues. V gave up 2 bases and J gave up 10 bases; unmatched junction bases: 13. CDR1 MNHNY and CDR2 SVGAGI come from the germline V gene (reference sequence). CDR3 sequence (DNA): TGTGCCAGCAGTTACGCCACGACCGGGACAGGGGATTTCTACACCTTC. Protein: CASSYATTGTGDFYTF.

The gene calls are TRBV9 and TRBJ2-1, with 9 positions matching TRBD2. J was trimmed by 4 bases and V by 4 bases; bases with no gene match: 9. Germline loops: CDR1 SGDLS, CDR2 YYNGEE. CDR3 length equals 16 residues. The CDR3 bases are TGTGCCAGCAGCCCCAGACTAGCGGCCATTTACAATGAGCAGTTCTTC. It translates to CASSPRLAAIYNEQFF.

The chain couples TRBV18 to TRBJ2-5; D not resolved. Germline V lookup: CDR1 KGHSH, CDR2 LQKENI. The CDR3 totals 13 residues. Trimming removed 3 bases at V and 3 bases at J, with 8 bases between. CDR3 amino acids: CASSPEGEETQYF. CDR3 nucleotide sequence: TGTGCCAGCTCACCCGAAGGAGAAGAGACCCAGTACTTC. Supplemented by reference TRBV18 and TRBJ2-5, the full variable domain reads NAGVMQNPRHLVRRRGQEARLRCSPMKGHSHVYWYRQLPEEGLKFMVYLQKENIIDESGMPKERFSAEFPKEGPSILRIQQVVRGDSAAYFCASSPEGEETQYFGPGTRLLVL.

The chain has TRBV12-5 and TRBJ2-5; D ambiguous. CDR1 LGHNT and CDR2 FRNRAP come from the germline V gene. The CDR3 sequence is 15 residues long. V lost 3 bases to trimming and J lost 2 bases, with 13 bases between them. CDR3 in amino acids: CASGLLRARQETQYF. The CDR3 coding sequence is TGTGCTAGTGGTTTACTTAGGGCGAGGCAAGAGACCCAGTACTTC. Full variable domain (rest looked up from reference TRBV12-5 and TRBJ2-5): DARVTQTPRHKVTEMGQEVTMRCQPILGHNTVFWYRQTMMQGLELLAYFRNRAPLDDSGMPKDRFSAEMPDATLATLKIQPSEPRDSAVYFCASGLLRARQETQYFGPGTRLLVL.

The J gene is TRBJ2-5, the V gene TRBV10-3; TRBD1 might be the D (5 bases). V was trimmed by 0 bases and J by 1 base, leaving 12 bases between them. The CDR3 contains 16 residues. From germline, CDR1 is ENHRY and CDR2 SYGVKD. The CDR3 is CAISESEGVPQETQYF. The CDR3 bases are TGTGCCATCAGTGAGTCGGAAGGGGTACCCCAAGAGACCCAGTACTTC.

The gene calls are TRBV4-1 and TRBJ2-3; the D is unclear. The V end was cut by 4 bases, the J end by 6 bases, with 20 bases between. The CDR3 extends over 16 amino acids. CDR1 is MGHRA and CDR2 is YSYEKL in the germline V gene. The chain's CDR3 is CASSPELGAEIDTQYF. CDR3 in DNA: TGCGCCAGCAGCCCAGAGCTGGGCGCCGAAATTGATACGCAGTATTTT.

The rearrangement uses TRBV15 and TRBJ2-2, with TRBD2 as a possible D gene (6 bases). The CDR3 is 17 amino acids. Germline loops: CDR1 LNHNV, CDR2 YYDKDF (reference sequence). V lost 3 bases to trimming and J lost 1 base, with 15 bases between them. This chain's CDR3 is CATSSGQGGVNTGELFF. Written as DNA, the CDR3 is TGTGCCACCAGCAGCGGACAAGGCGGGGTGAACACCGGGGAGCTGTTTTTT.

The V gene is TRBV7-3, the J gene TRBJ2-3; D is ambiguous. V dropped 5 bases and J dropped 0 bases, with 12 bases sitting between them. Germline values: CDR1 SGHTA, CDR2 FQGTGA. CDR3 length: 15 residues. Here the CDR3 reads CASSLSTASTDTQYF. The CDR3 DNA follows: TGTGCCAGCAGCCTTAGTACTGCTAGCACAGATACGCAGTATTTT. Complete variable domain (other parts from reference TRBV7-3 and TRBJ2-3): GAGVSQTPSNKVTEKGKYVELRCDPISGHTALYWYRQSLGQGPEFLIYFQGTGAADDSGLPNDRFFAVRPEGSVSTLKIQRTERGDSAVYLCASSLSTASTDTQYFGPGTRLTVL.

The chain recombines TRBV3-1 with TRBJ2-3; TRBD2 aligns across 11 bases. The V and J ends lost 1 base and 2 bases, in that order; junction bases with no gene match: 2. The CDR3 consists of 16 residues. Germline V gene data show CDR1 as LGHDT and CDR2 as YNNKEL (reference sequence). This CDR3 reads CASSQGLAGPTDTQYF. CDR3 coding DNA: TGTGCCAGCAGCCAAGGACTAGCGGGGCCCACAGATACGCAGTATTTT.

The sample holds a few counts of this clonotype. V gene TRBV4-1 combines with J gene TRBJ2-7; 7 bases are a match to TRBD2. The germline CDR1 and CDR2 sequences are MGHRA and YSYEKL. J lost 5 bases, V lost 4 bases, and 14 bases had no gene match. CDR3 length: 16 residues. This CDR3 reads CASSLAPAGVLDEQYF. The CDR3 coding sequence is TGCGCCAGCAGCCTTGCTCCTGCGGGAGTATTGGACGAGCAGTACTTC.

In regard to this clonotype: Its ends do not fully match the called genes, so a read error is possible. V and J are TRBV29-1 and TRBJ2-1, with 8 bases matching TRBD1. This CDR3 is built from 12 residues. The germline CDR1 and CDR2 sequences are SQVTM and ANQGSEA. The CDR3 DNA sequence: TGTACCGGACAGGGCTCCTACAATGAGCAGTTCTTC. This translates into CTGQGSYNEQFF.

V is TRBV29-1 and J is TRBJ1-1; TRBD1 agrees at 8 bases. Germline V gene lookup returns CDR1 SQVTM and CDR2 ANQGSEA. The ends lost 0 bases at V and 0 bases at J; junction bases unmatched: 6. The CDR3 runs to 16 residues. This CDR3 reads CSVEDGLTGVNTEAFF. For the CDR3, the DNA is TGCAGCGTTGAAGACGGCTTGACAGGGGTGAACACTGAAGCTTTCTTT.

This chain joins TRBV4-1 and TRBJ1-1, with a weak D call TRBD1 (6 bases). V lost 8 bases and J 3 bases, leaving 22 bases between the germline ends. CDR3 length: 16 amino acids. The germline CDR1 and CDR2 sequences are MGHRA and YSYEKL. As DNA, the CDR3 is TGCGCCAGCTCGCAGCCGGGGAGGACAGATTACACTGAAGCTTTCTTT. Its translation: CASSQPGRTDYTEAFF.

The chain recombines TRBV5-1 with TRBJ2-5, with D tentatively TRBD2 (6 bases). Germline lookup yields CDR1 SGHRS and CDR2 YFSETQ. This CDR3 has 14 residues. V lost 0 bases and J lost 3, with 9 bases in between. DNA for the CDR3: TGCGCCAGCAGCTTGGGGGAGGACAAAGAGACCCAGTACTTC. Translating gives CASSLGEDKETQYF.

The rearrangement links TRBV13 to TRBJ2-5, with TRBD1 matching over 9 bases. The CDR3 length is 14 residues. From germline, CDR1 is PRHDT and CDR2 FYEKMQ (reference sequence). Trimming cost V 6 bases and J 5 bases; bases outside gene matches: 7. The CDR3 bases are TGTGCCAGCAGTCCACAGGGGGCAGGGGAGACCCAGTACTTC. Translation gives CASSPQGAGETQYF.

This chain uses TRBV19 with TRBJ2-3; 10 bases line up with TRBD2. The CDR3 loop spans 18 amino acids. CDR1 LNHDA and CDR2 SQIVND come from the germline V gene (reference sequence). V dropped 0 bases and J dropped 2; count of bases not matched to a gene: 8. The CDR3 protein is CASSIDGGLAGATDTQYF. CDR3 in DNA: TGTGCCAGTAGTATAGATGGGGGGCTAGCGGGAGCCACAGATACGCAGTATTTT.

This chain's CDR3 is CASSKVGPAGNTEAFF. The CDR3 coding sequence is TGTGCCAGCAGCAAAGTGGGCCCGGCGGGAAACACTGAAGCTTTCTTT. The chain links TRBV21-1 to TRBJ1-1. TRBV21-1 is a documented pseudogene. The CDR3 has 16 residues.

The chain uses TRBV13 and TRBJ1-5; unclear D gene. The germline V gene has CDR1 PRHDT and CDR2 FYEKMQ (reference sequence). The CDR3 contains 18 residues. Trimming took off 2 bases at V and 4 bases at J, with 21 bases between the two ends. This CDR3 reads CASSLSGWGSGENQPQHF. CDR3 bases: TGTGCCAGCAGCTTAAGCGGTTGGGGAAGCGGGGAAAATCAGCCCCAGCATTTT. The entire variable domain, with the rest obtained from reference TRBV13 and TRBJ1-5, is as follows: AAGVIQSPRHLIKEKRETATLKCYPIPRHDTVYWYQQGPGQDPQFLISFYEKMQSDKGSIPDRFSAQQFSDYHSELNMSSLELGDSALYFCASSLSGWGSGENQPQHFGDGTRLSIL.

The J gene is TRBJ2-3, the V gene TRBV23-1; no definite D call. TRBV23-1 is treated as an ORF (open reading frame) with a function not yet certain. The CDR3 totals 18 residues. Trimming pared 3 bases from V and 7 bases from J, leaving 26 bases between. Here the CDR3 reads CASSQLANVGPSAHTQYF. As DNA, the CDR3 is TGCGCCAGCAGTCAGCTTGCAAATGTCGGGCCCTCCGCACATACGCAGTATTTT.

CDR3 nucleotides: TGCAGCGTTGAAGAGCGGGGGTCAGGTATCAATGAGCAGTTCTTC. Its translation is CSVEERGSGINEQFF. V usage is TRBV29-1 and J usage is TRBJ2-1; 7 nucleotides line up with TRBD2. J gave up 6 bases and V 0 bases, and 8 bases lay outside the gene matches. The CDR3 covers 15 residues. Germline V gene sequence: CDR1 SQVTM, CDR2 ANQGSEA.

This chain uses TRBV7-9 with TRBJ1-1; D ambiguous. The CDR3 is made up of 18 amino acids. The V gene lost 4 bases and the J gene lost 1 base, with 22 bases spanning the gap. Germline-derived CDR1 and CDR2 are SEHNR and FQNEAQ (reference sequence). The CDR3 protein is CASSSQPRTSTGNTEAFF. Written as DNA, the CDR3 is TGTGCCAGCAGCTCCCAACCGCGAACCTCGACGGGGAACACTGAAGCTTTCTTT.

This clonotype came up once. The chain combines TRBV5-4 with TRBJ2-5; D is possibly TRBD2 (7 bases). The V and J ends lost 0 bases and 7 bases respectively, with 13 bases between them. The CDR3 runs 14 residues. Germline CDR1 is SGHNT and CDR2 is YYREEE (reference sequence). Written as DNA, the CDR3 is TGTGCCAGCAGCTTGGAGGGGGGGACGGCGACCCAGTACTTC. Its translation is CASSLEGGTATQYF.

The chain is built from TRBV2 and TRBJ2-1; 11 bases map to TRBD2. The CDR3 covers 17 residues. V shed 6 bases and J 2 bases; nucleotides not matched to a gene: 9. Germline V gives CDR1 SNHLY, CDR2 FYNNEI. CDR3 coding DNA: TGTGCCAGCAGCCGAACACTAGCGGGGGTCACCTACAATGAGCAGTTCTTC. The encoded protein is CASSRTLAGVTYNEQFF.

The sample holds one count of this clonotype. DNA of the CDR3: TGTGCCAGCAACAAGAGGGAGGGGAGTCAGCCCCAGCATTTT. Translating it yields CASNKREGSQPQHF. The chain carries TRBV5-8 and TRBJ1-5; D is perhaps TRBD1 (5 bases). Germline CDR1 SGHTS, CDR2 YDEGEE. This CDR3 comprises 14 residues. V shed 6 bases and J shed 6 bases, with 16 bases lying between them. Drawing the rest from reference TRBV5-8 and TRBJ1-5, the complete variable domain is EAGVTQSPTHLIKTRGQQATLRCSPISGHTSVYWYQQALGLGLQFLLWYDEGEERNRGNFPPRFSGRQFPNYSSELNVNALELEDSALYLCASNKREGSQPQHFGDGTRLSIL.

V usage is TRBV2 and J usage is TRBJ2-1, with D perhaps matching TRBD1 or TRBD2 (5 bases each). CDR1 is SNHLY, CDR2 FYNNEI, per germline. There are 13 residues in the CDR3. V was cut by 7 bases and J by 7 bases, with 14 bases left in between. Written as DNA, the CDR3 is TGTGCCAGCAAGGGGACGGCTAAGAATGAGCAGTTCTTC. This gives the protein CASKGTAKNEQFF.